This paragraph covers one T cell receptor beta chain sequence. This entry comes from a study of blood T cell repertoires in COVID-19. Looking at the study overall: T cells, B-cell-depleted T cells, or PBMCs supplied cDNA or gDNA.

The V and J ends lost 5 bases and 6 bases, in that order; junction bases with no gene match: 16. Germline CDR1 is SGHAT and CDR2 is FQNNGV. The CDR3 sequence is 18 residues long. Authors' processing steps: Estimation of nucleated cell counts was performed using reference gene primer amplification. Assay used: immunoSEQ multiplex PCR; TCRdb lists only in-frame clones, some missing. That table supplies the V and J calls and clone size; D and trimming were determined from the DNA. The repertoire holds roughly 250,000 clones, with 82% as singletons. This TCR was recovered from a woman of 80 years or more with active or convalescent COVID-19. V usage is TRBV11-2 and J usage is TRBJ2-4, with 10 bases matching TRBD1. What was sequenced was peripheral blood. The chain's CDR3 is CASSPFLATGGFRNIQYF. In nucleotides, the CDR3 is TGTGCCAGCAGCCCCTTCCTGGCGACAGGGGGCTTTCGAAACATTCAGTACTTC. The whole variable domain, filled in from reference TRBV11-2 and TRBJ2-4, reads EAGVAQSPRYKIIEKRQSVAFWCNPISGHATLYWYQQILGQGPKLLIQFQNNGVVDDSQLPKDRFSAERLKGVDSTLKIQPAKLEDSAVYLCASSPFLATGGFRNIQYFGAGTRLSVL.